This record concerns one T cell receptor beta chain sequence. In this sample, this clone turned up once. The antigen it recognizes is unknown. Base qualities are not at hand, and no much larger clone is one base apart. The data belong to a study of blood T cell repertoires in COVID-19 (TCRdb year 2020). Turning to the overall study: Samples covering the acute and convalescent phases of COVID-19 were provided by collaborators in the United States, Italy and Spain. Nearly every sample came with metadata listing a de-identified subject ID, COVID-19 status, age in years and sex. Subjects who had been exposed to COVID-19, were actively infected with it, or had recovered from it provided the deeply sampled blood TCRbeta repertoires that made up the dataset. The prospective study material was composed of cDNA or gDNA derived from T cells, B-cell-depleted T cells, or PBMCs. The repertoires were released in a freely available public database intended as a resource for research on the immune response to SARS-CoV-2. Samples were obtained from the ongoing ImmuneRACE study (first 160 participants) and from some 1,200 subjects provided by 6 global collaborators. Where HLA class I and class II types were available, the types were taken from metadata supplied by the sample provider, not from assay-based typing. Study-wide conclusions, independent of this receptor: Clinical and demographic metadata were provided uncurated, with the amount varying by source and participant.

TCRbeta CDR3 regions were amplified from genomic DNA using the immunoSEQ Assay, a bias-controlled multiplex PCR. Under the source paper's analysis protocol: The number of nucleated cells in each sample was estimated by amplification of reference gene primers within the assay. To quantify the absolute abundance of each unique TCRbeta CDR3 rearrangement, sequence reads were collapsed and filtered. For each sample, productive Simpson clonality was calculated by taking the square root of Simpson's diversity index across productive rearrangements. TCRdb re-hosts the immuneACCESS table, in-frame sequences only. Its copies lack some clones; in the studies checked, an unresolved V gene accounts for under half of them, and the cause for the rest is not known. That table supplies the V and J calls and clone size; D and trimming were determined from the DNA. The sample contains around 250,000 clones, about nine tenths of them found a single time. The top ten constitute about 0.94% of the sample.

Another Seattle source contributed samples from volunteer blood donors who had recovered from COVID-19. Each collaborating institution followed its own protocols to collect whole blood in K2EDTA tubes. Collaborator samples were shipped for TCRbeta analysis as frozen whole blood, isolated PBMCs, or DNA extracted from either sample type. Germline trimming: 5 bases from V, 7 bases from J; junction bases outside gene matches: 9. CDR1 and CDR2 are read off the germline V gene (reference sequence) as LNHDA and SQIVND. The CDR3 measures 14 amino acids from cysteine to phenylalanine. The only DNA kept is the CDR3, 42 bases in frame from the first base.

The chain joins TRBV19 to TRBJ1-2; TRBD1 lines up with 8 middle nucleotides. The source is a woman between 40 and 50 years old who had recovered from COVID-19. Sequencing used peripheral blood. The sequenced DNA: TGTGCCAGTAGTGCGCCCCAGGGGGCTGTTGGCTACACCTTC. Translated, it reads CASSAPQGAVGYTF.